A selection of T cell receptor beta chains follows, all from one sample in a study of T cell changes during pregnancy in multiple sclerosis. Only in-frame clones appear in the TCRdb table, and some are missing; sequencing was by immunoSEQ multiplex PCR. The sample includes roughly 93,000 clones, around 90% of them seen just once. Specimen: peripheral blood, collected before pregnancy. These receptors were obtained from a female donor with multiple sclerosis, enrolled in a pregnancy study. Both conserved end residues are part of each CDR3. Each record gives: clone size, V gene, D gene, J gene, CDR3 DNA, CDR3 protein. D genes are given only for firm matches. Only part of the rows carry a size: once, few, many, or a class if the clone is expanded.

abundance: -
v_gene: TRBV19
d_gene: TRBD2
j_gene: TRBJ2-1
CDR3nt: TGTGCCAGTAGTATCCGAGCGGGAGGACCTTACAATGAGCAGTTCTTC
CDR3aa: CASSIRAGGPYNEQFF

abundance: -
v_gene: TRBV4-2
d_gene: -
j_gene: TRBJ2-2
CDR3nt: TGTGCCAGCAGCCCGGAGGGGGGGAAGGCCGGGGAGCTGTTTTTT
CDR3aa: CASSPEGGKAGELFF

abundance: -
v_gene: TRBV5-1
d_gene: -
j_gene: TRBJ1-3
CDR3nt: TGCGCCAGCAGCATGAGTGCTCTGAGTGCCTTCTCTGGAAACACCATATATTTT
CDR3aa: CASSMSALSAFSGNTIYF

abundance: -
v_gene: TRBV18
d_gene: TRBD1
j_gene: TRBJ2-7
CDR3nt: TGTGCCAGCTCCCCGGACAGGTTAGGGTCCTACGAGCAGTACTTC
CDR3aa: CASSPDRLGSYEQYF

abundance: -
v_gene: TRBV7-2
d_gene: TRBD2
j_gene: TRBJ2-7
CDR3nt: TGTGCCAGCAGCCTATTAGCGGGGGGTCTTTCGGAGCAGTACTTC
CDR3aa: CASSLLAGGLSEQYF

abundance: -
v_gene: TRBV5-5
d_gene: -
j_gene: TRBJ1-2
CDR3nt: TGTGCCAGCAGCTCACCAGACGGAGGGAACTATGGCTACACCTTC
CDR3aa: CASSSPDGGNYGYTF

abundance: -
v_gene: TRBV28
d_gene: -
j_gene: TRBJ2-1
CDR3nt: TGTGCCAGCAGTCCCCCGGGGGGCGCCCAGTTCTTC
CDR3aa: CASSPPGGAQFF

abundance: -
v_gene: TRBV28
d_gene: -
j_gene: TRBJ2-2
CDR3nt: TGTGCCAGCAGTTCAGAGGGGAGGAGGACCGGGGAGCTGTTTTTT
CDR3aa: CASSSEGRRTGELFF

abundance: -
v_gene: TRBV7-3
d_gene: -
j_gene: TRBJ2-1
CDR3nt: TGTGCCAGCAGCTTATCCCTAGGGGGTGAGCAGTTCTTC
CDR3aa: CASSLSLGGEQFF

abundance: -
v_gene: TRBV11-3
d_gene: -
j_gene: TRBJ2-1
CDR3nt: TGTGCCAGCAGCTTAGAACATTACTCCTACAATGAGCAGTTCTTC
CDR3aa: CASSLEHYSYNEQFF

abundance: -
v_gene: TRBV19
d_gene: -
j_gene: TRBJ1-1
CDR3nt: TGTGCCAGTAGTATTATGGGGGGTGGGCCTGAAGCTTTCTTT
CDR3aa: CASSIMGGGPEAFF

abundance: few
v_gene: TRBV19
d_gene: TRBD1
j_gene: TRBJ2-5
CDR3nt: TGTGCCAGTAGTAACGGACAGGGGGCATTAAGGGAGACCCAGTACTTC
CDR3aa: CASSNGQGALRETQYF

abundance: -
v_gene: TRBV5-5
d_gene: TRBD1
j_gene: TRBJ1-2
CDR3nt: TGTGCCAGCAGCCAGGACAGGGGGAACTATGGCTACACCTTC
CDR3aa: CASSQDRGNYGYTF

abundance: -
v_gene: TRBV5-4
d_gene: TRBD1
j_gene: TRBJ1-3
CDR3nt: TGTGCCAGCAGCTTGGGACGTCAGGGGGCGACGGGAAACACCATATATTTT
CDR3aa: CASSLGRQGATGNTIYF

abundance: -
v_gene: TRBV6-5
d_gene: -
j_gene: TRBJ1-1
CDR3nt: TGTGCCAGCAGTTACGGGCATAACACTGAAGCTTTCTTT
CDR3aa: CASSYGHNTEAFF

abundance: -
v_gene: TRBV7-2
d_gene: -
j_gene: TRBJ1-4
CDR3nt: TGTGCCAGCAGCCCTCCGGGAGGAAGGGGTGAAAAACTGTTTTTT
CDR3aa: CASSPPGGRGEKLFF

abundance: -
v_gene: TRBV12-5
d_gene: TRBD2
j_gene: TRBJ2-3
CDR3nt: TGTGCTAGTGGTTTGTTGCCGGGACTAGCGGGCGGCACAGATACGCAGTATTTT
CDR3aa: CASGLLPGLAGGTDTQYF

abundance: -
v_gene: TRBV6-1
d_gene: -
j_gene: TRBJ2-2
CDR3nt: TGTGCCAGCAGTCCACAGGGTTCCGCCGGGGAGCTGTTTTTT
CDR3aa: CASSPQGSAGELFF

abundance: -
v_gene: TRBV18
d_gene: TRBD1
j_gene: TRBJ2-7
CDR3nt: TGTGCCAGCTCACCGGGACAGGGTGATTTCTACGAGCAGTACTTC
CDR3aa: CASSPGQGDFYEQYF

abundance: -
v_gene: TRBV7-6
d_gene: TRBD2
j_gene: TRBJ2-1
CDR3nt: TGTGCCAGCAGCCGTAGCGGGGCCTACAATGAGCAGTTCTTC
CDR3aa: CASSRSGAYNEQFF

abundance: -
v_gene: TRBV7-6
d_gene: -
j_gene: TRBJ2-1
CDR3nt: TGTGCCAGCAGCTTAGACGGGAGCTACAATGAGCAGTTCTTC
CDR3aa: CASSLDGSYNEQFF

abundance: -
v_gene: TRBV4-2
d_gene: TRBD1
j_gene: TRBJ2-5
CDR3nt: TGTGCCAGCAGCCAAGATCCCCAGGGGGCTGAGACCCAGTACTTC
CDR3aa: CASSQDPQGAETQYF